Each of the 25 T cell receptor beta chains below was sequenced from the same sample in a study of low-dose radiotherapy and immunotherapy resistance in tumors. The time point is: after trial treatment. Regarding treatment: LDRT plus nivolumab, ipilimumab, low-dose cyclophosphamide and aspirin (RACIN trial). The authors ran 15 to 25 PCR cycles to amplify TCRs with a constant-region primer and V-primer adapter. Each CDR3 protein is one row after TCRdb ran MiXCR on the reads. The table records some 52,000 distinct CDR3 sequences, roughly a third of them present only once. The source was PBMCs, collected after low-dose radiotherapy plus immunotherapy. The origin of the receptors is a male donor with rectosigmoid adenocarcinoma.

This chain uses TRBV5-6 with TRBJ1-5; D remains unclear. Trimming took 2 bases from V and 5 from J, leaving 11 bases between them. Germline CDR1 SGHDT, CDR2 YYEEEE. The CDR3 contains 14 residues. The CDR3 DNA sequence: TGTGCCAGCAGCTTCGGCACTCTACATCAGCCCCAGCATTTT. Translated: CASSFGTLHQPQHF.

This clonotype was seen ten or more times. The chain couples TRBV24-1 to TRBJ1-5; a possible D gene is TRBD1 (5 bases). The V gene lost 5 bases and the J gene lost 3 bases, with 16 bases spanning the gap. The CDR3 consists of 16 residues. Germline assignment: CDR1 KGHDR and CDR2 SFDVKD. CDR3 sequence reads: CATSGRSTANNQPQHF. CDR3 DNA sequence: TGTGCCACCAGTGGCAGATCGACAGCGAACAATCAGCCCCAGCATTTT.

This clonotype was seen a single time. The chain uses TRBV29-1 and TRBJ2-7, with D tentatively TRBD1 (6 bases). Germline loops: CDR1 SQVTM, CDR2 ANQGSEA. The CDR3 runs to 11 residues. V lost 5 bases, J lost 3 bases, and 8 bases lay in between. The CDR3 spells CSVLDSYEQYF. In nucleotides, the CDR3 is TGCAGCGTTTTGGACAGCTACGAGCAGTACTTC.

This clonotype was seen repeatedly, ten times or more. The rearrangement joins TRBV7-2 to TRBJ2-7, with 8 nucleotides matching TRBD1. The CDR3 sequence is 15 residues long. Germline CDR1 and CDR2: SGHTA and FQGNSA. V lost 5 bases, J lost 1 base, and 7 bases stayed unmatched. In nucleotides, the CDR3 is TGTGCCAGCAGCCGACTACAGGGGGTATCCTACGAGCAGTACTTC. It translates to CASSRLQGVSYEQYF.

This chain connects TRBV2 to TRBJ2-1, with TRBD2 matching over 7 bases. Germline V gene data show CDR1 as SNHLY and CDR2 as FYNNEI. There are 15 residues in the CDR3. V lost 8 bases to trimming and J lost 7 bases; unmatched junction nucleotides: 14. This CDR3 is CASGPLADNRNEQFF. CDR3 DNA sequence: TGTGCCAGCGGTCCGCTAGCGGACAATAGAAATGAGCAGTTCTTC.

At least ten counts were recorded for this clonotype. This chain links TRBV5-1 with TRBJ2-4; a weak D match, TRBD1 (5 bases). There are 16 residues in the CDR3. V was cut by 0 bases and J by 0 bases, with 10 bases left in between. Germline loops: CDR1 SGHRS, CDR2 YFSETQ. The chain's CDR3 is CASSLDGQTAKNIQYF. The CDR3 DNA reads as TGCGCCAGCAGCTTGGACGGACAAACAGCCAAAAACATTCAGTACTTC.

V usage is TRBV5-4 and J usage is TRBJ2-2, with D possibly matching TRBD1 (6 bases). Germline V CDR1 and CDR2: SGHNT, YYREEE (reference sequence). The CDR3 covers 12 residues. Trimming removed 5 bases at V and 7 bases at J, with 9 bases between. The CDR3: CASRWDNGELFF. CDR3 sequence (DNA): TGTGCCAGCAGGTGGGACAACGGGGAGCTGTTTTTT.

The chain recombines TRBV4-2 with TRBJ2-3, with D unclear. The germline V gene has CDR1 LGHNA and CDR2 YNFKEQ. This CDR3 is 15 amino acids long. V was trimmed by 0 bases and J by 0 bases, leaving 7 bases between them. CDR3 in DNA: TGTGCCAGCAGCCAAGATTGGGCTAGCACAGATACGCAGTATTTT. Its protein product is CASSQDWASTDTQYF.

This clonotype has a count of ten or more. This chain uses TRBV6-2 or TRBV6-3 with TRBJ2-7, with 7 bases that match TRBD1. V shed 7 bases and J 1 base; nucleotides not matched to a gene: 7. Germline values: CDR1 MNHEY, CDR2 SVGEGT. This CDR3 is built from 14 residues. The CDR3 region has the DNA TGTGCCAGCAAGGCAGGGGGAAGATCCTACGAGCAGTACTTC. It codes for CASKAGGRSYEQYF.

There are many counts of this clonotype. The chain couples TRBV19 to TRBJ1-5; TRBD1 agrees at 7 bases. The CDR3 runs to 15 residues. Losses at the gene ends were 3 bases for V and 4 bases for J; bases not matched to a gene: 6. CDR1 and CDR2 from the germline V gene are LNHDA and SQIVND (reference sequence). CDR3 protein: CASSIWTGNNQPQHF. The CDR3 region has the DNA TGTGCCAGTAGTATCTGGACAGGTAATAATCAGCCCCAGCATTTT.

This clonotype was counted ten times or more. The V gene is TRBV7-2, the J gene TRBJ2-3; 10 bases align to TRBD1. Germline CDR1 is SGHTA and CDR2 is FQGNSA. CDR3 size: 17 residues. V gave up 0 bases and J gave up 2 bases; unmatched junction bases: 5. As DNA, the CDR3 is TGTGCCAGCAGCTTAGCGTCCGGGACAGGGGTCACAGATACGCAGTATTTT. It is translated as CASSLASGTGVTDTQYF.

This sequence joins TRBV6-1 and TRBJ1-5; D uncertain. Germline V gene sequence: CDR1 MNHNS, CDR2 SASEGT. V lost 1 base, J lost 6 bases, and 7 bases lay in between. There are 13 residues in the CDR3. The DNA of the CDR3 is TGTGCCAGCAGTGAAGGGCCGGTTCAGCCCCAGCATTTT. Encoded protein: CASSEGPVQPQHF.

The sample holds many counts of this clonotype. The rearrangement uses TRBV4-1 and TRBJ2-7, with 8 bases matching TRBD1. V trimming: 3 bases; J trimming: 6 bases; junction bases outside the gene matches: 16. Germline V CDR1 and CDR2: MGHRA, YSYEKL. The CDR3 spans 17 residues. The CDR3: CASSQPLVQGARVEQYF. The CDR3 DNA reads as TGCGCCAGCAGCCAGCCATTGGTTCAGGGGGCGCGGGTCGAGCAGTACTTC.

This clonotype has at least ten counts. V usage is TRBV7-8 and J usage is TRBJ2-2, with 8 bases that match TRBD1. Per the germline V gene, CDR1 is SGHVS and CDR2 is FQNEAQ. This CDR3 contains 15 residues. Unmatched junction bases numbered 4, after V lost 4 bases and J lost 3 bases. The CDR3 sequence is CASSSGQGDTGELFF. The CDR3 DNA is TGTGCCAGCAGCTCCGGACAGGGCGACACCGGGGAGCTGTTTTTT.

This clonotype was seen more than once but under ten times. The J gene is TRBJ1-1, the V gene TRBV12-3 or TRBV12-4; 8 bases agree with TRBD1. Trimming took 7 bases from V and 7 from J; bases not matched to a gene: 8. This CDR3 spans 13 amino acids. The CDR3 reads CASTQRQGSEAFF. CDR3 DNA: TGTGCCAGCACCCAAAGACAGGGGAGTGAAGCTTTCTTT.

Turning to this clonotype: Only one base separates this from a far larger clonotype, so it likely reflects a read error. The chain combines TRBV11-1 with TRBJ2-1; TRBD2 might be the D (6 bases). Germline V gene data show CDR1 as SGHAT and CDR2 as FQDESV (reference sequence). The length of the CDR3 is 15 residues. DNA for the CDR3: TGTGCCAGCAGCTCCCGGGCGGGGCGATGGGGCGAGAAGTACTTC. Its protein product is CASSSRAGRWGEKYF. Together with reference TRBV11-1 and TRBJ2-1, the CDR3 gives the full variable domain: EAEVAQSPRYKITEKSQAVAFWCDPISGHATLYWYRQILGQGPELLVQFQDESVVDDSQLPKDRFSAERLKGVDSTLKIQPAELGDSAMYLCASSSRAGRWGEKYFGPGTRLTVL.

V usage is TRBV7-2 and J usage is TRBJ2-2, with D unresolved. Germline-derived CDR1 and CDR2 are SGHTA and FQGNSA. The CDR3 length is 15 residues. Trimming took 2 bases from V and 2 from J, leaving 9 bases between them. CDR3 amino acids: CASSLTPANTGELFF. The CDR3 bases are TGTGCCAGCAGCTTAACCCCGGCTAACACCGGGGAGCTGTTTTTT.

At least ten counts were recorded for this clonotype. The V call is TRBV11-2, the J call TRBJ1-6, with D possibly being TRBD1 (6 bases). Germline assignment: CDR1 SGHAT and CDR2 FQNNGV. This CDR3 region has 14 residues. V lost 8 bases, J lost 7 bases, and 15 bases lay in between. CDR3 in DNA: TGTGCCAGCGGGACGGACAGAAGGAATTCACCCCTCCACTTT. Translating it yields CASGTDRRNSPLHF.

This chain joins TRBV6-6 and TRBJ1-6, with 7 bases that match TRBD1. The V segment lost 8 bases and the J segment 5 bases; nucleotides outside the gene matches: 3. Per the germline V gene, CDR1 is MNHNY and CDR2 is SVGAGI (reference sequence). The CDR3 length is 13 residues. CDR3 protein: CASGTADNSPLHF. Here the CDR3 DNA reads TGTGCCAGCGGGACAGCTGATAATTCACCCCTCCACTTT.

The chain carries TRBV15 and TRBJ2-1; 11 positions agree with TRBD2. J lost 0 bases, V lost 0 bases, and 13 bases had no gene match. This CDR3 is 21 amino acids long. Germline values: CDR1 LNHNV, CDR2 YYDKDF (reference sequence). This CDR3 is CATSRDVPASGRIGSYNEQFF. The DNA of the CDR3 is TGTGCCACCAGCAGAGATGTGCCAGCTAGCGGGAGGATAGGCTCCTACAATGAGCAGTTCTTC.

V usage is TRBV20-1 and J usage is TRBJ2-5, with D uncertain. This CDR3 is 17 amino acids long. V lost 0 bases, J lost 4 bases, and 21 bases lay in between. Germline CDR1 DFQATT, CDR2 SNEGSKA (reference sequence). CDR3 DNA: TGCAGTGCTAGAGAGTCGTTTCCGAGGAGATTAGGAGAGACCCAGTACTTC. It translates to CSARESFPRRLGETQYF.

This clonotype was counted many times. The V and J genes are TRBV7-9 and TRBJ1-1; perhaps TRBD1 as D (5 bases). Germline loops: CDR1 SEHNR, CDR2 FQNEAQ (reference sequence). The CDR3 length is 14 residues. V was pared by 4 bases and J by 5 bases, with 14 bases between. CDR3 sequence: CASSSEGTGTEAFF. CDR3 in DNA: TGTGCCAGCAGCTCCGAGGGGACCGGTACTGAAGCTTTCTTT.

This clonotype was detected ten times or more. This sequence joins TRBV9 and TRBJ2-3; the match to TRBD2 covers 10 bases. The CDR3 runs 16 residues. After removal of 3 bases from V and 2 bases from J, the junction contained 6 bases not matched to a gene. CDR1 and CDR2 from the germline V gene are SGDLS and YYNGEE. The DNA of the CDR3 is TGTGCCAGCAGCGCTTTAGCGGGGGGTAACACAGATACGCAGTATTTT. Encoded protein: CASSALAGGNTDTQYF.

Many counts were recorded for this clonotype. CDR3 sequence: CASSSPGRRLFGEYF. CDR3 DNA sequence: TGTGCCAGCAGTTCACCGGGACGGAGGCTGTTTGGGGAGTACTTC. This chain links TRBV28 with TRBJ2-7; either TRBD1 or TRBD2 may supply D (5 bases each). Germline CDR1 is MDHEN and CDR2 is SYDVKM. The CDR3 has 15 residues. V lost 4 bases and J 11 bases, leaving 24 bases between the germline ends.

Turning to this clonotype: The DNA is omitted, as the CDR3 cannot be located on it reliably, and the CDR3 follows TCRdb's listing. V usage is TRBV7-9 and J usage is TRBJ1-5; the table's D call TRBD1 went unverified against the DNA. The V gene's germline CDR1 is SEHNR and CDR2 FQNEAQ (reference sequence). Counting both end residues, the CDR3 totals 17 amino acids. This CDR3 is CASSLLGQGNQPQHFFF.